This T cell receptor (beta chain) was sequenced during a study of blood T cells in healthy people across ages. Study outcomes and limitations: Naive CD4+ cells and diversity were both higher in long-lived donors than in aged donors.

This clonotype was recorded a few times. Its matching antigen is unknown. It was with a sample-barcoded 5' primer and a J-beta primer mix that a second PCR of roughly 6 to 12 cycles was run. TCRdb reprocessed the 5' RACE reads via MiXCR and lists one record per CDR3 protein. This table holds over 950,000 distinct CDR3 sequences, less than 45% found once. The germline gives CDR1 DFQATT, CDR2 SNEGSKA (reference sequence). The CDR3 covers 15 residues. The V segment lost 3 bases and the J segment 2 bases; nucleotides outside the gene matches: 6. The clonotype comes from a man younger than 35 in good health. The gene calls are TRBV20-1 and TRBJ2-3; 9 bases are a match to TRBD2. The sequencing input was blood. The CDR3 here is CSASGASGVTDTQYF. The CDR3 bases are TGCAGTGCTAGTGGGGCTAGCGGGGTCACAGATACGCAGTATTTT.